These 4 T cell receptor beta chains came from one sample sequenced in a study of blood T cell repertoires in COVID-19. Produced via immunoSEQ multiplex PCR; TCRdb's table is partial and in-frame only. This table has about 150,000 clones, roughly 90% appearing once. The sequencing sample was made of peripheral blood. These receptors all come from a woman aged 60-75 years with active or convalescent COVID-19.

The chain has TRBV2 and TRBJ1-2, with D maybe TRBD1 (5 bases). CDR3 length: 13 residues. Germline CDR1 is SNHLY and CDR2 is FYNNEI. V dropped 4 bases and J dropped 4 bases, with 10 bases sitting between them. The chain's CDR3 is CASSAGGGYGYTF. The CDR3 nucleotides read TGTGCCAGCAGTGCTGGGGGGGGCTATGGCTACACCTTC.

The rearrangement links TRBV6-1 to TRBJ1-2, with a possible D match to TRBD1 (6 bases). Trimming shortened V by 0 bases and J by 7 bases, and 12 bases separated the two germline ends. CDR3 length equals 14 residues. Germline assignment: CDR1 MNHNS and CDR2 SASEGT. The CDR3 reads CASSEAGAVAGYTF. The CDR3 coding sequence is TGTGCCAGCAGTGAAGCGGGGGCCGTGGCTGGCTACACCTTC.

The chain employs TRBV12-5 and TRBJ1-5; tentative D call: TRBD1 (5 bases). Deletions cut 1 base from V and 0 bases from J, with 16 bases between. The CDR3 has 18 amino acids. Per the germline V gene, CDR1 is LGHNT and CDR2 is FRNRAP. CDR3 sequence reads: CASGLGLGQGYSNQPQHF. CDR3 in DNA: TGTGCTAGTGGTTTGGGCCTGGGGCAGGGATATAGCAATCAGCCCCAGCATTTT.

V is TRBV5-4 and J is TRBJ2-4; 11 bases fit TRBD2. Germline V gene sequence: CDR1 SGHNT, CDR2 YYREEE (reference sequence). With V trimmed by 4 bases and J by 7 bases, 7 bases remained unmatched. The CDR3 totals 15 residues. CDR3 nucleotide sequence: TGTGCCAGCAGCAGACTTAGCGGGGGGGAGAACATTCAGTACTTC. Translating it yields CASSRLSGGENIQYF.